This T cell receptor (beta chain) is drawn from a study of regulatory T cells in long-lasting Graves disease. Sequencing libraries for TCR beta were prepared with iRepertoire HTBI primers and Arm-PCR of CDR3 regions. TCRdb independently ran MiXCR on the multiplex PCR reads; one entry per CDR3 protein. The sample contains some 450,000 distinct CDR3 sequences, about a quarter of which appear only once. Germline V gives CDR1 MNHEY, CDR2 SVGAGI. V was clipped by 2 bases and J by 3 bases; unmatched bases: 2. The CDR3 has 14 amino acids. Described time point: persistent/refractory GD, antithyroid drugs over 5 years with positive TRAb. Construction of the TCR library relied on RNA isolated from PBMCs. From an endocrinology department in Xi'an, China, came the patients. General study findings and limits: The study found TRBV28, TRBJ1-2 and TRBJ2-5 favored in persistent disease.

As to this clonotype: Its antigen is not known.

This specimen was peripheral blood mononuclear cells (PBMCs), taken when the disease was refractory, from a patient treated with antithyroid drugs. This sequence joins TRBV6-5 and TRBJ2-7, with TRBD2 matching 9 bases. This receptor was taken from a female donor with Graves disease. The chain's CDR3 is CASSYQREVYEQYF. DNA of the CDR3: TGTGCCAGCAGTTACCAGCGGGAGGTCTACGAGCAGTACTTC.